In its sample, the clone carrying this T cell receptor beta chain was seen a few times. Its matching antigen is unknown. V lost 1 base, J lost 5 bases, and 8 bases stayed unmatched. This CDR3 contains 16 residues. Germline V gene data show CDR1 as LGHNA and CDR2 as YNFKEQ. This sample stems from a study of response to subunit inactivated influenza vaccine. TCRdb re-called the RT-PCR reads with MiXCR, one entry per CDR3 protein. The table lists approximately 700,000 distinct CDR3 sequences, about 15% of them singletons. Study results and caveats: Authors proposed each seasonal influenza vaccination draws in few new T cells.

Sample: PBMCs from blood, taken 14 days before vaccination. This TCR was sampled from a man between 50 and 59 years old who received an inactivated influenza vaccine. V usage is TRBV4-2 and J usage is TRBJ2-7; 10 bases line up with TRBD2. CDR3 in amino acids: CASSQVSGGALNEQYF. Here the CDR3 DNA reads TGTGCCAGCAGCCAAGTGAGCGGGGGGGCCTTAAACGAGCAGTACTTC.